The entry below gives a single T cell receptor (beta chain) sequence along with its context. The data were produced by immunoSEQ multiplex PCR, yet TCRdb's version contains in-frame clones alone and is incomplete. The sample has tens of thousands of clones, 85% to 95% seen once; the top ten hold 0.37%. These data originate in a study of technical replicates of blood from several donors. V lost 7 bases, J lost 4 bases, and 11 bases lay in between. The length of the CDR3 is 13 residues. Germline CDR1 and CDR2: SGHDT and YYEEEE. The chain employs TRBV5-6 and TRBJ2-2; D may be TRBD2 (5 bases). The specimen was T cells isolated from PBMCs. The receptor was derived from a human donor in good health. DNA of the CDR3: TGTGCCAGCTTGCGGGTGCGCACCGGGGAGCTGTTTTTT. It yields the protein CASLRVRTGELFF.